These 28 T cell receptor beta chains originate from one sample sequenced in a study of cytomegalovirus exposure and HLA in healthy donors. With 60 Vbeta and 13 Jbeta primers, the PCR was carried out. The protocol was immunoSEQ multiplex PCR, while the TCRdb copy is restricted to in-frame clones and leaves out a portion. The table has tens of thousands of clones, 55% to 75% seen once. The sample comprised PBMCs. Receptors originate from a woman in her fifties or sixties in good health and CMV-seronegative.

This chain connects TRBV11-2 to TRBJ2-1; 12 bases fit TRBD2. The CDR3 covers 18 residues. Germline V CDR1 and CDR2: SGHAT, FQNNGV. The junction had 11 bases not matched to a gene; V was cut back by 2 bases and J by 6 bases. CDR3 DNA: TGTGCCAGCAGCTTACAGCCCAGACTAGCGGGAGATGCCAATGAGCAGTTCTTC. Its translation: CASSLQPRLAGDANEQFF.

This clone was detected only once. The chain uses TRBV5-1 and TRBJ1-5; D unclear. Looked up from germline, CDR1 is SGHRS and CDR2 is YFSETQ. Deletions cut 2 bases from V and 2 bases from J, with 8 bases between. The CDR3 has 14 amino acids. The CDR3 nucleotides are TGCGCCAGCAGCTTTGAGGGAGGCAATCAGCCCCAGCATTTT. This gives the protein CASSFEGGNQPQHF.

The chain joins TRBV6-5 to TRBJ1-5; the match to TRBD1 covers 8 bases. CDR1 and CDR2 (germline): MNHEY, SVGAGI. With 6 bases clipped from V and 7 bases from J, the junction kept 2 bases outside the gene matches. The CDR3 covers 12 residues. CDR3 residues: CASRQGDQPQHF. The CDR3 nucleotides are TGTGCCAGCAGACAGGGGGACCAGCCCCAGCATTTT.

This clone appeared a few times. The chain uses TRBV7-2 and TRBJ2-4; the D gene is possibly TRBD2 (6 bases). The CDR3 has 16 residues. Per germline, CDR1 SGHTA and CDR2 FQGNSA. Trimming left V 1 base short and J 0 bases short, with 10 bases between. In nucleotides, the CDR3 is TGTGCCAGCAGCTTAGAAAGGGGACTAGCCAAAAACATTCAGTACTTC. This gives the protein CASSLERGLAKNIQYF.

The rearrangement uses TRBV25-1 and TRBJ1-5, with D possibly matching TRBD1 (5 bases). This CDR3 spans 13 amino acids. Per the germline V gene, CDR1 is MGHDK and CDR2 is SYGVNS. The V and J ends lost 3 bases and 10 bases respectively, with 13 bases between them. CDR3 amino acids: CASSDMGGRPQHF. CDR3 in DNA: TGTGCCAGCAGTGATATGGGGGGAAGACCCCAGCATTTT.

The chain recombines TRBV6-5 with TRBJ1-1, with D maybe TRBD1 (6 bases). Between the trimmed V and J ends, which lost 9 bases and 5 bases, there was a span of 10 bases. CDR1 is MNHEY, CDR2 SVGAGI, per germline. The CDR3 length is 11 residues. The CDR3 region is CASTGYTEAFF. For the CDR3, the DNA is TGTGCCAGTACAGGGTATACTGAAGCTTTCTTT.

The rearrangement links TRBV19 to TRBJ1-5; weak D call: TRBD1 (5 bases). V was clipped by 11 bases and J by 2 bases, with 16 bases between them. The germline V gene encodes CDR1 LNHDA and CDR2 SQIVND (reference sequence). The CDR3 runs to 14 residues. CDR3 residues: CAGNQGYGNQPQHF. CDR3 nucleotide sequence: TGTGCCGGCAACCAGGGTTACGGCAATCAGCCCCAGCATTTT.

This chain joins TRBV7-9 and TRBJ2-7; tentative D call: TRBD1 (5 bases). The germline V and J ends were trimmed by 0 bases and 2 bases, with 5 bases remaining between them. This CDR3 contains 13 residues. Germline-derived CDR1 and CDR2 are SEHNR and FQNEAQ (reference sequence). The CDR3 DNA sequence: TGTGCCAGCAGCTTAGCAGGGGCCTACGAGCAGTACTTC. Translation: CASSLAGAYEQYF.

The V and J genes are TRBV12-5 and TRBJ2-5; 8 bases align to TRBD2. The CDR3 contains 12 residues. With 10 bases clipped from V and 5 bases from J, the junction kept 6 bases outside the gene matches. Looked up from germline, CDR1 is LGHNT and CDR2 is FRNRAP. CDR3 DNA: TGTGCTACCTCGGGGGGGGAGGAGACCCAGTACTTC. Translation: CATSGGEETQYF.

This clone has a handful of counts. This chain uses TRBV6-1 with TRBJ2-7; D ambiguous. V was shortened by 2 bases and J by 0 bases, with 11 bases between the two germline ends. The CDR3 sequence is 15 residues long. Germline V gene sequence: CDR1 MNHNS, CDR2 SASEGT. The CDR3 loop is CASSELPASSYEQYF. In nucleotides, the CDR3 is TGTGCCAGCAGTGAATTGCCAGCGAGCTCCTACGAGCAGTACTTC.

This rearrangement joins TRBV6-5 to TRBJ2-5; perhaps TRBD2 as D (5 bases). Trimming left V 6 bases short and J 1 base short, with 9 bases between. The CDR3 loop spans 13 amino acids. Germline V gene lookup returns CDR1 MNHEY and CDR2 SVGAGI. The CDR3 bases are TGTGCCAGCAGGGACTTGCTCCAAGAGACCCAGTACTTC. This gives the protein CASRDLLQETQYF.

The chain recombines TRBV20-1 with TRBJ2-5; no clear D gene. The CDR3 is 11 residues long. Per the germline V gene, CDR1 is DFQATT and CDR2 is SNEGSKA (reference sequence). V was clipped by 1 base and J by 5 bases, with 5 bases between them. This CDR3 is CSARGVETQYF. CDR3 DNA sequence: TGCAGTGCTAGAGGCGTGGAGACCCAGTACTTC.

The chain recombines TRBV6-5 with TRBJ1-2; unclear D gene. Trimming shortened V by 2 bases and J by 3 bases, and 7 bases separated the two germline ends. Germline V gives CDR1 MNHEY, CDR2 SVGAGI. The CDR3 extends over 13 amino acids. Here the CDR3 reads CASSYNTYYGYTF. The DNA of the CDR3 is TGTGCCAGCAGTTACAACACCTACTATGGCTACACCTTC.

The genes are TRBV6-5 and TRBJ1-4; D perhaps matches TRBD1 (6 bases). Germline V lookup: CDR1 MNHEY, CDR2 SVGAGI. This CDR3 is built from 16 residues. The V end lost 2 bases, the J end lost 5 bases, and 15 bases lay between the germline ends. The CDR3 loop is CASSYTQGGWNEKLFF. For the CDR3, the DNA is TGTGCCAGCAGTTACACACAGGGAGGGTGGAATGAAAAACTGTTTTTT.

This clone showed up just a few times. The CDR3 DNA follows: TGCAGCGTTGCCCCAGGGGAACGCTCCTACGAGCAGTACTTC. Its translation: CSVAPGERSYEQYF. The chain uses TRBV29-1 and TRBJ2-7, with D possibly matching TRBD1 (6 bases). Germline CDR1 reads SQVTM; CDR2 reads ANQGSEA. The CDR3 covers 14 residues. Between the trimmed V and J ends, which lost 4 bases and 0 bases, there was a span of 13 bases.

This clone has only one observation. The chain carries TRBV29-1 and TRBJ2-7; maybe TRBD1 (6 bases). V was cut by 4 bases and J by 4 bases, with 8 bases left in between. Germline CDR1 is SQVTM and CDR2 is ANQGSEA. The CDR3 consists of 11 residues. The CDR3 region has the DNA TGCAGCGTTGGGACAGTATACGAGCAGTACTTC. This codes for CSVGTVYEQYF.

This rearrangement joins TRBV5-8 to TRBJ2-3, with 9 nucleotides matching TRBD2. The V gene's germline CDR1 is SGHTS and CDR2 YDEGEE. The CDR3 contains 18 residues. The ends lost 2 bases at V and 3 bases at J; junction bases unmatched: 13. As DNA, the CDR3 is TGTGCCAGCAGCTTAACGGCGCAGACTAGCGGACCGACAGATACGCAGTATTTT. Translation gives CASSLTAQTSGPTDTQYF.

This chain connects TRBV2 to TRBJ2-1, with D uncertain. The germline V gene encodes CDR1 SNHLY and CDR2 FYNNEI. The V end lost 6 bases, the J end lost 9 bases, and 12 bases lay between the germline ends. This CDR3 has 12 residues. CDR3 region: CASRALVGEQFF. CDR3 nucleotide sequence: TGTGCCAGCAGGGCCCTAGTAGGTGAGCAGTTCTTC. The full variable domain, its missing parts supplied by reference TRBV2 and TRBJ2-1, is EPEVTQTPSHQVTQMGQEVILRCVPISNHLYFYWYRQILGQKVEFLVSFYNNEISEKSEIFDDQFSVERPDGSNFTLKIRSTKLEDSAMYFCASRALVGEQFFGPGTRLTVL.

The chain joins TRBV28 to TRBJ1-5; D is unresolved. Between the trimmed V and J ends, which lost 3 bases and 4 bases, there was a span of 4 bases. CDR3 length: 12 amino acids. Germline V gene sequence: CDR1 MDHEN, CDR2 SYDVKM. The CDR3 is CASSFENQPQHF. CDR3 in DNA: TGTGCCAGCAGTTTTGAGAATCAGCCCCAGCATTTT.

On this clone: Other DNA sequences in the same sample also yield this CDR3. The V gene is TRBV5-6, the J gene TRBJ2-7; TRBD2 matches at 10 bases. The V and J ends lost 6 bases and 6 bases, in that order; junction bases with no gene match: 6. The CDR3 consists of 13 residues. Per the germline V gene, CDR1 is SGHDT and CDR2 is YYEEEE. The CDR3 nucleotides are TGTGCCAGCACACTAGCGGGAAGTGGCGAGCAGTACTTC. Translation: CASTLAGSGEQYF.

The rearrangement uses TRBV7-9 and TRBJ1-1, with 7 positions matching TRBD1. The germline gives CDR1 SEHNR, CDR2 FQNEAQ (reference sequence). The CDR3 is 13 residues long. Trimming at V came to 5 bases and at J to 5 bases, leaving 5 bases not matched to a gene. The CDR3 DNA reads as TGTGCCAGCAGCCAGGCAGGGGGAACTGAAGCTTTCTTT. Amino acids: CASSQAGGTEAFF.

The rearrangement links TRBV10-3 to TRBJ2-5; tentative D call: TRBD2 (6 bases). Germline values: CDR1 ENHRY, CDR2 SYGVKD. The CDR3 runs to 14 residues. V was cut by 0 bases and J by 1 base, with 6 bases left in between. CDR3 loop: CAISESGSQETQYF. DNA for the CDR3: TGTGCCATCAGTGAGTCCGGGAGCCAAGAGACCCAGTACTTC.

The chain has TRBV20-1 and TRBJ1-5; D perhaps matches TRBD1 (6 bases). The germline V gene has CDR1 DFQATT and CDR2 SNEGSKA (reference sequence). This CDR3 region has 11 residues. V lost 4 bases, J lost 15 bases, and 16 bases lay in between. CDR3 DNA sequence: TGCAGTGCTAAGGAACGACAGGCGTGGCATTTT. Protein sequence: CSAKERQAWHF.

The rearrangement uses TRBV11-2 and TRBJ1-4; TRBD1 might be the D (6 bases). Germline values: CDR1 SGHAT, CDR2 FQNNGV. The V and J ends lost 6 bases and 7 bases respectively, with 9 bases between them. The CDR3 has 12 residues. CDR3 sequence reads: CASRTGSEKLFF. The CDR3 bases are TGTGCCAGCAGGACAGGTTCTGAAAAACTGTTTTTT.

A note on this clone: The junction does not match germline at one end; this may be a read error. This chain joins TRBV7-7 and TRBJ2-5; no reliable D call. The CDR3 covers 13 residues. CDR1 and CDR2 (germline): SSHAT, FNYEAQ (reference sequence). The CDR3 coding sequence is TGTGCTAGCAGCCCTCTACTACAAGAGACCCAGTACTTC. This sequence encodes CASSPLLQETQYF.

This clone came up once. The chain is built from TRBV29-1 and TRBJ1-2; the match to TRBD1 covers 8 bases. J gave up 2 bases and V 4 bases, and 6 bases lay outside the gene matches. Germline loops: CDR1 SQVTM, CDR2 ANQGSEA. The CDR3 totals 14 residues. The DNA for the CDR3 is TGCAGCGTTGCGACAGGGGCCCCCAACTATGGCTACACCTTC. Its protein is CSVATGAPNYGYTF.

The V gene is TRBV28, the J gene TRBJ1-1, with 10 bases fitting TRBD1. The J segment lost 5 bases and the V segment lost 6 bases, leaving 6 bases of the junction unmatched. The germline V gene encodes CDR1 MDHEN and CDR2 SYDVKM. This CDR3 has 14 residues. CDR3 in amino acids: CASSHDRGQTEAFF. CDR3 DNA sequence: TGTGCCAGCAGCCATGACAGGGGGCAAACTGAAGCTTTCTTT.

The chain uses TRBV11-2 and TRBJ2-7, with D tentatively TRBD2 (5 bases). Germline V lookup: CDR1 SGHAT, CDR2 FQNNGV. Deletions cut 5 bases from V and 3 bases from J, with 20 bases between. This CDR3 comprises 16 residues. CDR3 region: CASSPEEARLGYEQYF. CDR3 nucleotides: TGTGCCAGCAGCCCCGAGGAGGCCAGGTTGGGCTACGAGCAGTACTTC.